Listed below are T cell receptor beta chains from one sample, sequenced in a study of blood T cell repertoires in COVID-19. Profiled with immunoSEQ multiplex PCR; TCRdb holds only in-frame clones, not every one. The table includes hundreds of thousands of clones, approximately 91% detected once. The sequenced material came from PBMCs or T cells enriched from blood (not recorded which). All receptors come from a woman in her late teens or twenties who had been exposed to COVID-19. Both conserved end residues are part of each CDR3. Fields, in order: clone size, V gene, CDR3 length, J gene, D gene, CDR3 DNA, CDR3 protein. A D gene is named only where the DNA matches it firmly. Clone size is stated in some rows and not others, as once, few, many or a class when expanded.

-,TRBV6-2/TRBV6-3,14,TRBJ1-3,-,TGTGCCAGCAGCCGGACAGTCTCTGGAAACACCATATATTTT,CASSRTVSGNTIYF
-,TRBV28,17,TRBJ2-3,TRBD1,TGTGCCAGCAGGCTAAGACCGGGACAGGGAGGCACAGATACGCAGTATTTT,CASRLRPGQGGTDTQYF
-,TRBV3-1/TRBV3-2,18,TRBJ2-3,TRBD2,TGTGCCAGCAGCCAAGACCTGTTCGGGCTAGCGGGAACAGATACGCAGTATTTT,CASSQDLFGLAGTDTQYF
once,TRBV11-2,17,TRBJ1-4,-,TGTGCCAGCAGCTCACCCCCCCCGGGAGGGACCAATGAAAAACTGTTTTTT,CASSSPPPGGTNEKLFF
-,TRBV19,12,TRBJ2-7,-,TGTGCCAGTAGTATGCCGGGTTACGAGCAGTACTTC,CASSMPGYEQYF
-,TRBV5-6,14,TRBJ1-2,TRBD1,TGTGCCAGCAGAGACAGGGGGATTAGTTATGGCTACACCTTC,CASRDRGISYGYTF
-,TRBV25-1,14,TRBJ1-4,TRBD1,TGTGCCAGCAGTGAATACCAGGGGGTCTGGAAACTGTTTTTT,CASSEYQGVWKLFF
-,TRBV9,14,TRBJ1-5,TRBD1,TGTGCCAGCAGCGGGACAGGGGGCCATCAGCCCCAGCATTTT,CASSGTGGHQPQHF
-,TRBV12-3/TRBV12-4,13,TRBJ2-1,-,TGTGCCAGCAGTTTGGGGGGAGCCAATGAGCAGTTCTTC,CASSLGGANEQFF
-,TRBV19,16,TRBJ2-1,TRBD1,TGTGCCAGTAGTATTAACCCGGGACAGGGCCCAGCTGAGCAGTTCTTC,CASSINPGQGPAEQFF
-,TRBV30,15,TRBJ2-3,TRBD1,TGTGCCTGGAATACGATACACAGGGGGGCAGATACGCAGTATTTT,CAWNTIHRGADTQYF
-,TRBV3-1/TRBV3-2,16,TRBJ2-5,TRBD1,TGTGCCAGCAGCCAAGATGTACAGGGGCGTTTGGAGACCCAGTACTTC,CASSQDVQGRLETQYF
-,TRBV19,14,TRBJ1-1,TRBD1,TGTGCCAGTAGCCTGACAGGGGGCTACACTGAAGCTTTCTTT,CASSLTGGYTEAFF
-,TRBV24-1,12,TRBJ2-2,-,TGTGCCACCACAGAGAACACCGGGGAGCTGTTTTTT,CATTENTGELFF
-,TRBV7-8,14,TRBJ2-7,TRBD1,TGTGCCAGCAGCTTAGTAGGGGGCCCTGGGGAGCAGTACTTC,CASSLVGGPGEQYF
-,TRBV18,15,TRBJ1-6,TRBD1,TGTGCCAGCTCACCAAAGACAGGGGAGAATTCACCCCTCCACTTT,CASSPKTGENSPLHF
few,TRBV28,15,TRBJ2-7,TRBD2,TGTGCCAGCCAACCTTTAGCGGGGGGCAGGTACGAGCAGTACTTC,CASQPLAGGRYEQYF
-,TRBV11-3,12,TRBJ2-1,-,TGTGCCAGCAGCTTAGATCTAGGTGAGCAGTTCTTC,CASSLDLGEQFF
-,TRBV4-1,15,TRBJ1-1,-,TGCGCCAGCAGCCAAACCGACAGAGTGAACACTGAAGCTTTCTTT,CASSQTDRVNTEAFF
-,TRBV6-5,15,TRBJ2-3,TRBD1,TGTGCCAGCAGTTACGACAGGGCTAGCACAGATACGCAGTATTTT,CASSYDRASTDTQYF
-,TRBV18,15,TRBJ2-5,TRBD2,TGTGCCAGCGGACGCGGGACTAGTGACCGTGAGACCCAGTACTTC,CASGRGTSDRETQYF
-,TRBV18,14,TRBJ1-1,TRBD1,TGTGCCAGCTCACCACCCGGACAGGGGAGGGAAGCTTTCTTT,CASSPPGQGREAFF
-,TRBV18,14,TRBJ2-7,-,TGTGCCAGCTCACCTCGGGGTGACTCCTACGAGCAGTACTTC,CASSPRGDSYEQYF
-,TRBV9,18,TRBJ2-6,TRBD2,TGTGCCAGCAGCACTCGACTAGCGGGGGCGCCTTTGGCCAACGTCCTGACTTTC,CASSTRLAGAPLANVLTF
-,TRBV7-8,14,TRBJ2-5,TRBD1,TGTGCCAGCAGCTTGGACAGGGGTAAAGAGACCCAGTACTTC,CASSLDRGKETQYF
-,TRBV7-8,16,TRBJ2-7,-,TGTGCCAGCAGCTTAGCGTACGGGAACCAAATCTACGAGCAGTACTTC,CASSLAYGNQIYEQYF
-,TRBV5-1,18,TRBJ2-3,TRBD2,TGCGCCAGCAGCTTGGCTGGCGGGAGGGCCGGAGGGACAGATACGCAGTATTTT,CASSLAGGRAGGTDTQYF
-,TRBV5-1,14,TRBJ1-3,-,TGCGCCAGCAGCACAGGGACCTCTGGAAACACCATATATTTT,CASSTGTSGNTIYF
-,TRBV5-5,14,TRBJ2-7,-,TGTGCCAGCAGCTCAGGCGTTGCGAACTACGAGCAGTACTTC,CASSSGVANYEQYF
few,TRBV6-1,14,TRBJ1-4,TRBD1,TGTGCCAGCAGTGAAGGACAGGGTAATGAAAAACTGTTTTTT,CASSEGQGNEKLFF
-,TRBV27,15,TRBJ1-4,-,TGTGCCAGCAGTTTAAGAAGGGGGATCGGTGAAAAACTGTTTTTT,CASSLRRGIGEKLFF
-,TRBV7-9,17,TRBJ2-1,TRBD2,TGTGCCAGCAGCCCAGAAGGGAGCGGGACTTTCTACAATGAGCAGTTCTTC,CASSPEGSGTFYNEQFF
-,TRBV5-1,16,TRBJ2-5,TRBD2,TGCGCCAGCAGTCTTAGCGGGAGGGCCCAGGGGCAGACCCAGTACTTC,CASSLSGRAQGQTQYF
-,TRBV7-9,15,TRBJ2-3,TRBD1,TGTGCCAGCAGCTTATGGACAGGGGGCCCAGATACGCAGTATTTT,CASSLWTGGPDTQYF
-,TRBV20-1,11,TRBJ1-2,-,TGCAGTGCCGTAGAGACTTATGGCTACACCTTC,CSAVETYGYTF
-,TRBV9,15,TRBJ1-2,TRBD1,TGTGCCAGCAGCGCTATAACAGGGGCTGACTATGGCTACACCTTC,CASSAITGADYGYTF
-,TRBV3-1/TRBV3-2,17,TRBJ2-2,-,TGTGCCAGCCTGGGAAATATTGGGACAAAGAACACCGGGGAGCTGTTTTTT,CASLGNIGTKNTGELFF
-,TRBV24-1,16,TRBJ2-3,-,TGTGCCACCAGTGATTTCCGGGCGGGGGCTGATGGTACGCAGTATTTT,CATSDFRAGADGTQYF
-,TRBV19,13,TRBJ1-2,-,TGTGCCAGTAGTATCGGGGGTAACTATGGCTACACCTTC,CASSIGGNYGYTF
-,TRBV28,13,TRBJ1-6,-,TGTGCCTCTATCCCACAGGGCGGGTCACCCCTCCACTTT,CASIPQGGSPLHF
-,TRBV18,15,TRBJ2-3,-,TGTGCCAGCTCACCACGACACCAGGGCACAGATACGCAGTATTTT,CASSPRHQGTDTQYF
-,TRBV12-3/TRBV12-4,11,TRBJ2-5,-,TGTGCCAGCAGCCTCCGTGAGACCCAGTACTTC,CASSLRETQYF
once,TRBV5-1,15,TRBJ2-5,-,TGCGCCAGCAGCTTGGCCAGAAGGGGGTCAGGGACCCAGTACTTC,CASSLARRGSGTQYF
-,TRBV5-1,15,TRBJ2-2,TRBD1,TGCGCCAGCAGCCAATCGACAGGGGGCACCGGGGAGCTGTTTTTT,CASSQSTGGTGELFF
-,TRBV11-1,14,TRBJ2-2,-,TGTGCCAGCAGCAGCAGGGCGTCCACCGGGGAGCTGTTTTTT,CASSSRASTGELFF
-,TRBV5-4,13,TRBJ1-4,-,TGTGCCAGCAGTATGCGGCTGGATGAAAAACTGTTTTTT,CASSMRLDEKLFF
-,TRBV18,15,TRBJ2-7,TRBD2,TGTGCCAGCTCACCAAACGGAGCGGGGGGCTACGAGCAGTACTTC,CASSPNGAGGYEQYF
once,TRBV6-5,13,TRBJ1-2,TRBD1,TGTGCCAGCAGTTTCACAGGGGTCTATGGCTACACCTTC,CASSFTGVYGYTF
-,TRBV6-5,15,TRBJ2-3,-,TGTGCCAGCAGTTACTCGTCGGGAGAGTCAGATACGCAGTATTTT,CASSYSSGESDTQYF
-,TRBV10-1,16,TRBJ2-3,-,TGCGCCAGCAGTGAAACCGGGTCCACCAGGGCAGATACGCAGTATTTT,CASSETGSTRADTQYF
-,TRBV18,15,TRBJ2-7,TRBD2,TGTGCCAGCTCTACCGGACTAGCGGAAGCCTACGAGCAGTACTTC,CASSTGLAEAYEQYF